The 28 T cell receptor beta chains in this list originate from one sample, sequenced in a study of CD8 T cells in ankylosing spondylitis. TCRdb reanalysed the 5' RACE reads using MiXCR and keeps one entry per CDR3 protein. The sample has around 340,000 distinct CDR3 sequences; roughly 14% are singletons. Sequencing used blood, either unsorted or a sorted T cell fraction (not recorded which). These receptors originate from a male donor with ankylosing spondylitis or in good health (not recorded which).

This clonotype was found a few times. The CDR3 loop is CASSLGGPTASQHF. The CDR3 bases are TGCGCCAGCAGCTTGGGCGGACCGACAGCTTCCCAGCATTTT. V and J are TRBV5-1 and TRBJ1-5, with a weak D call TRBD1 (5 bases). The CDR3 has 14 amino acids. Germline CDR1 and CDR2: SGHRS and YFSETQ. V was cut by 0 bases and J by 11 bases, with 15 bases left in between.

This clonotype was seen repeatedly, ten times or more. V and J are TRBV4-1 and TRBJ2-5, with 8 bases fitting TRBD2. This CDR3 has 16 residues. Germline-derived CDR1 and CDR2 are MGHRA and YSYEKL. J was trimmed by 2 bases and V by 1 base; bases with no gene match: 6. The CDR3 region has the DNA TGCGCCAGCAGCCAAGGAAATAGCGGGGTTCAAGAGACCCAGTACTTC. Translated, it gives CASSQGNSGVQETQYF.

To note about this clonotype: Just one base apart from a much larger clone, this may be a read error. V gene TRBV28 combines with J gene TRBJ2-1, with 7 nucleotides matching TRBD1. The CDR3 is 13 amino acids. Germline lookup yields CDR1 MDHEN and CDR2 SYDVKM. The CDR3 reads CAGSWGQYNEQFF. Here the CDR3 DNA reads TGTGCCGGCAGTTGGGGACAGTACAATGAGCAGTTCTTC.

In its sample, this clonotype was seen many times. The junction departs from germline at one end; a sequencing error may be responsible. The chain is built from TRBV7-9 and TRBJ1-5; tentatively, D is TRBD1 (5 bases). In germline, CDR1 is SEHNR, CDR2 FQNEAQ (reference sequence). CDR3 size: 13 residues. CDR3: CASSREGPQAQHF. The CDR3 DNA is TGTGCCAGCAGCCGGGAGGGGCCTCAGGCCCAGCATTTT. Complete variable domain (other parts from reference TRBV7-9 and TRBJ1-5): DTGVSQNPRHKITKRGQNVTFRCDPISEHNRLYWYRQTLGQGPEFLTYFQNEAQLEKSRLLSDRFSAERPKGSFSTLEIQRTEQGDSAMYLCASSREGPQAQHFGDGTRLSIL.

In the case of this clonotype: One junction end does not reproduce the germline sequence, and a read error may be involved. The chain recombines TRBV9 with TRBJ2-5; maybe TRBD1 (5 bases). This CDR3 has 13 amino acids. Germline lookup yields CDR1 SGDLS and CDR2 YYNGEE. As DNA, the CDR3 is TGTGCCAGCTGCGTAGGGGCCCAAGAGACCCAGTACTTC. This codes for CASCVGAQETQYF.

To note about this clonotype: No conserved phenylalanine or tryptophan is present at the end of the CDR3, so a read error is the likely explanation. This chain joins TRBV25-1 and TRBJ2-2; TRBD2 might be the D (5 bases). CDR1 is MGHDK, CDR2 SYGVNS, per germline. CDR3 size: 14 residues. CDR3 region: CASGSTLLCGELFC. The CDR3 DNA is TGCGCCAGCGGCTCCACTCTCCTCTGCGGGGAGCTGTTTTGT.

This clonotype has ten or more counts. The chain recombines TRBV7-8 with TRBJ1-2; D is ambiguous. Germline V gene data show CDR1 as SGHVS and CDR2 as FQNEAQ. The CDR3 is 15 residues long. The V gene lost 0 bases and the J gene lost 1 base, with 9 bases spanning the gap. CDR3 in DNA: TGTGCCAGCAGCTTAGCGACGGGCTATAACTATGGCTACACCTTC. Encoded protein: CASSLATGYNYGYTF.

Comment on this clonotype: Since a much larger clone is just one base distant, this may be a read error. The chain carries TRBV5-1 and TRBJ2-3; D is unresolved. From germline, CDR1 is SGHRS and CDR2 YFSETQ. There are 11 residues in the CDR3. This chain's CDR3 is CASSFGDTKYF. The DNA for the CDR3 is TGCGCCAGCAGCTTTGGTGATACGAAGTATTTT.

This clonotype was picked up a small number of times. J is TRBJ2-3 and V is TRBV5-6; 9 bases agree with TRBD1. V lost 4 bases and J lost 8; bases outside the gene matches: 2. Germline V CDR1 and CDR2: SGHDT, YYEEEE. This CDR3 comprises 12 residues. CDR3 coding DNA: TGTGCCAGCAGCCCGGACAGGGGTACGCAGTATTTT. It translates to CASSPDRGTQYF. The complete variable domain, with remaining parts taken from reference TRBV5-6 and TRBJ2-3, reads DAGVTQSPTHLIKTRGQQVTLRCSPKSGHDTVSWYQQALGQGPQFIFQYYEEEERQRGNFPDRFSGHQFPNYSSELNVNALLLGDSALYLCASSPDRGTQYFGPGTRLTVL.

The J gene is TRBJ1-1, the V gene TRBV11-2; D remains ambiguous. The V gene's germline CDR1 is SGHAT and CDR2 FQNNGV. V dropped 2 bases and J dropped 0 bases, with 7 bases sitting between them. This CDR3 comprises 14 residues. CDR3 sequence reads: CASSLNGMNTEAFF. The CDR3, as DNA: TGTGCCAGCAGCTTAAATGGGATGAACACTGAAGCTTTCTTT. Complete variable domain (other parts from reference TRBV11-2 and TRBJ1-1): EAGVAQSPRYKIIEKRQSVAFWCNPISGHATLYWYQQILGQGPKLLIQFQNNGVVDDSQLPKDRFSAERLKGVDSTLKIQPAKLEDSAVYLCASSLNGMNTEAFFGQGTRLTVV.

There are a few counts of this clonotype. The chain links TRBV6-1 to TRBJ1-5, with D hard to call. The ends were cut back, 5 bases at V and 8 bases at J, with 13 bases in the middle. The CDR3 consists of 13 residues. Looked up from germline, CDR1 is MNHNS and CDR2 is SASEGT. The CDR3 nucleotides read TGTGCCAGCAGTCGCAATACTGGTGAGCCCCAGCATTTT. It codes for CASSRNTGEPQHF.

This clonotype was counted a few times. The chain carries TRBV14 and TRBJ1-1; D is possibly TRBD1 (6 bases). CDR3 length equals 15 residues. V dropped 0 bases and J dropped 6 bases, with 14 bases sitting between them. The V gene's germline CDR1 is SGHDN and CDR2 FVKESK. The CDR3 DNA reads TGTGCCAGCAGCCAAGAACGGGCGGCAGGGGCTGAAGCTTTCTTT. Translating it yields CASSQERAAGAEAFF.

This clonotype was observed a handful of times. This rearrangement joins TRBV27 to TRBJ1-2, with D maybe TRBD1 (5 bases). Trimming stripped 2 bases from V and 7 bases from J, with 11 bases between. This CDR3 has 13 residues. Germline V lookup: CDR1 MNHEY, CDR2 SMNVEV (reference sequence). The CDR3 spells CASSLGRGTGYTF. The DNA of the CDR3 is TGTGCCAGCAGTTTAGGGAGGGGAACTGGCTACACCTTC.

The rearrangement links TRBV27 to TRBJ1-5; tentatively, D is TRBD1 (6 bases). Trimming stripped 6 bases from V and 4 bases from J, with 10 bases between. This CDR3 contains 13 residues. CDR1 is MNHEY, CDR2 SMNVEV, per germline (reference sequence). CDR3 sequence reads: CASSWTANQPQHF. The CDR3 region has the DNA TGTGCCAGCAGCTGGACAGCGAATCAGCCCCAGCATTTT.

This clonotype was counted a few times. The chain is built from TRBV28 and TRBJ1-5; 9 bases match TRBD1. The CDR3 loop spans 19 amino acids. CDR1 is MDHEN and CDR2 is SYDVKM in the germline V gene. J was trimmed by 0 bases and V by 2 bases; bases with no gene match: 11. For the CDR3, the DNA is TGTGCCAGCAGTTTACCCGGGACAGGGCTCGTTTATAGCAATCAGCCCCAGCATTTT. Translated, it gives CASSLPGTGLVYSNQPQHF.

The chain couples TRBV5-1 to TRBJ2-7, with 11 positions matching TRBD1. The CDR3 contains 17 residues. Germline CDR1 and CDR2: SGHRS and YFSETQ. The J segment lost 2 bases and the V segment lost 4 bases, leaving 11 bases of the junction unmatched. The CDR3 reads CASSARLGTGGAYEQYF. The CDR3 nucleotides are TGCGCCAGCAGCGCGAGACTGGGGACAGGGGGTGCCTACGAGCAGTACTTC.

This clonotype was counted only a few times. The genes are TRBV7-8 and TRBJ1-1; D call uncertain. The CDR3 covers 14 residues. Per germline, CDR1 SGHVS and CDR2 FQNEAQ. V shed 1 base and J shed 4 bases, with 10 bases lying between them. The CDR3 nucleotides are TGTGCCAGCAGCTTAGGCCAAACGGGCACTGAAGCTTTCTTT. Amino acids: CASSLGQTGTEAFF.

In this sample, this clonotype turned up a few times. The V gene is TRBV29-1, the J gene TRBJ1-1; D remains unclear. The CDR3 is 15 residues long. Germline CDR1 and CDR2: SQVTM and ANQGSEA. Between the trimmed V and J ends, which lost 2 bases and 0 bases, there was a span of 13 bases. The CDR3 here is CSVEPRAVMNTEAFF. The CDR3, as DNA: TGCAGCGTTGAACCCCGGGCAGTGATGAACACTGAAGCTTTCTTT.

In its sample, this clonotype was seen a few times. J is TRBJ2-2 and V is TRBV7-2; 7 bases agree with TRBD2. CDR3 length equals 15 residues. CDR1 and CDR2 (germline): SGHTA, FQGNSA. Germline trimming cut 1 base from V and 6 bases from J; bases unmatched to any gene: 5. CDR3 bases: TGTGCCAGCAGCTTAGGTGGGGGGGGTGCCGGGGAGCTGTTTTTT. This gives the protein CASSLGGGGAGELFF.

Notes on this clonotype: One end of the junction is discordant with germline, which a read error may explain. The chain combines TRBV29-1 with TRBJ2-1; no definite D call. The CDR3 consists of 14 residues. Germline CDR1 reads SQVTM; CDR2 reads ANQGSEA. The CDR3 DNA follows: TGCAGCGTCGAAGCCGCCCCCCCCTACAATGAGCAGTTCTTC. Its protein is CSVEAAPPYNEQFF.

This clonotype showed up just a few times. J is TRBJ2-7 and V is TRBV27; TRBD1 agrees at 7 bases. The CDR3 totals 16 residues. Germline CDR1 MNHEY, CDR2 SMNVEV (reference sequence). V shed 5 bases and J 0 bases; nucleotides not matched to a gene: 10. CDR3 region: CASSKNTGTVSYEQYF. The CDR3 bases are TGTGCCAGCAGTAAGAATACCGGGACAGTCTCCTACGAGCAGTACTTC.

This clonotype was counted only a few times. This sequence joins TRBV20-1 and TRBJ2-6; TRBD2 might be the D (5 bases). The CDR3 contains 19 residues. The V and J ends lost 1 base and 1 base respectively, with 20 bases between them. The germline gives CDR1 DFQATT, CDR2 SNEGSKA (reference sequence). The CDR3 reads CSARGLAGASSSGANVLTF. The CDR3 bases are TGCAGTGCTAGAGGCCTAGCCGGAGCCTCCTCATCTGGGGCCAACGTCCTGACTTTC.

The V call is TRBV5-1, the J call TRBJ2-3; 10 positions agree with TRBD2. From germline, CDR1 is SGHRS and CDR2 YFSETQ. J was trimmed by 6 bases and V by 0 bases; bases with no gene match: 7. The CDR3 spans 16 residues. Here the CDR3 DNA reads TGCGCCAGCAGCTTGGAGGCTAGCGGGGGCCCGGATACGCAGTATTTT. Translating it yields CASSLEASGGPDTQYF.

The CDR3 here is CASSYPGQGRGYEQYF. In DNA, the CDR3 is TGTGCCAGCAGTTACCCCGGACAGGGAAGAGGCTACGAGCAGTACTTC. This chain connects TRBV6-2 or TRBV6-3 to TRBJ2-7, with 8 bases aligning to TRBD1. This CDR3 has 16 residues. V lost 2 bases and J lost 3; bases outside the gene matches: 9. Germline loops: CDR1 MNHEY, CDR2 SVGEGT.

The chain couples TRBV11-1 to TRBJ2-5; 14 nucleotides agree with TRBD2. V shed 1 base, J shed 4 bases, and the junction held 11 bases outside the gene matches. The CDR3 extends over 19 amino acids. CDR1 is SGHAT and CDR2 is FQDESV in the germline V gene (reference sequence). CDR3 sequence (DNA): TGTGCCAGCAGCTTAGAGTCTTCGGGGACTAGCGGGGGAAGAGAGACCCAGTACTTC. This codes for CASSLESSGTSGGRETQYF.

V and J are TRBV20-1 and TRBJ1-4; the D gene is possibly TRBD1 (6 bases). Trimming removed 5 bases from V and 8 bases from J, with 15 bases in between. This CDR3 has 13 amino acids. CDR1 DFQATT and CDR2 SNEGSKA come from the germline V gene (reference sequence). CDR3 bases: TGCAGTGCTGCCGGGACATCGGAGGAAAAACTGTTTTTT. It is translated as CSAAGTSEEKLFF.

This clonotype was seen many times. DNA of the CDR3: TGTGCCAGCAGCCAGACAGGGAGGTATGGCTACACCTTC. Translated, it gives CASSQTGRYGYTF. The V gene is TRBV12-3 or TRBV12-4, the J gene TRBJ1-2; 7 nucleotides line up with TRBD1. Trimming cost V 6 bases and J 5 bases; bases outside gene matches: 6. The CDR3 consists of 13 residues.

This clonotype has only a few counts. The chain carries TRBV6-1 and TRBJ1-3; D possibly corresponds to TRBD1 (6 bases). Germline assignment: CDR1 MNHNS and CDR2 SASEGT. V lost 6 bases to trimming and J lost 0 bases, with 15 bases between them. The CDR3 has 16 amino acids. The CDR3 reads CASRRGGLFSGNTIYF. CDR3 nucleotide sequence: TGTGCCAGCAGGAGGGGGGGGCTGTTCTCTGGAAACACCATATATTTT.